The rows below give T cell receptor beta chains drawn from one sample of a study of cytomegalovirus exposure and HLA in healthy donors. Profiled with immunoSEQ multiplex PCR; TCRdb holds only in-frame clones, not every one. The profile shows about 180,000 clones, 65% to 80% of them singletons. The sample taken for sequencing was PBMCs. The receptors come from a woman aged 35 to 49 in good health and CMV-seronegative. Each CDR3 is given with its conserved first and last residue. Fields, in order: V gene, clone size, D gene, J gene, CDR3 protein, CDR3 DNA. A D gene is named only where the DNA matches it firmly. Rows give clone size only sometimes, using once, few, many, or a class for an expanded clone.

v_call: TRBV4-1
clone_size: -
d_call: TRBD1
j_call: TRBJ1-1
cdr3_aa: CASSQPRDRVEAFF
cdr3_nt: TGCGCCAGCAGCCAACCGCGGGACAGGGTGGAAGCTTTCTTT

v_call: TRBV6-4
clone_size: once
d_call: -
j_call: TRBJ1-2
cdr3_aa: CASSDSTNYGYTF
cdr3_nt: TGTGCCAGCAGTGACTCGACAAACTATGGCTACACCTTC

v_call: TRBV6-1
clone_size: -
d_call: TRBD2
j_call: TRBJ2-3
cdr3_aa: CASLMSGGGDTQYF
cdr3_nt: TGTGCCAGCCTCATGTCGGGGGGAGGAGATACGCAGTATTTT

v_call: TRBV7-9
clone_size: -
d_call: -
j_call: TRBJ1-4
cdr3_aa: CASSLTANEKLFF
cdr3_nt: TGTGCCAGCAGCTTGACAGCGAATGAAAAACTGTTTTTT

v_call: TRBV7-3
clone_size: -
d_call: -
j_call: TRBJ2-5
cdr3_aa: CASSRALNGEQYF
cdr3_nt: TGTGCCAGCAGCCGAGCCCTTAATGGGGAGCAGTACTTC

v_call: TRBV6-1
clone_size: -
d_call: -
j_call: TRBJ2-5
cdr3_aa: CASSDVYGQETQYF
cdr3_nt: TGTGCCAGCAGTGATGTATACGGCCAAGAGACCCAGTACTTC

v_call: TRBV7-2
clone_size: -
d_call: TRBD1
j_call: TRBJ1-2
cdr3_aa: CASSSRQGQRGYTF
cdr3_nt: TGTGCCAGCAGCTCCCGACAGGGTCAACGGGGCTACACCTTC

v_call: TRBV27
clone_size: few
d_call: -
j_call: TRBJ1-6
cdr3_aa: CASSPYRGSYNSPLHF
cdr3_nt: TGTGCCAGCAGCCCGTATAGGGGATCCTATAATTCACCCCTCCACTTT

v_call: TRBV28
clone_size: few
d_call: TRBD1
j_call: TRBJ2-1
cdr3_aa: CASSPGQEDNEQFF
cdr3_nt: TGTGCCAGCAGTCCCGGACAGGAAGACAATGAGCAGTTCTTC

v_call: TRBV6-1
clone_size: -
d_call: -
j_call: TRBJ2-5
cdr3_aa: CASSELGGAQETQYF
cdr3_nt: TGTGCCAGCAGTGAATTGGGAGGTGCGCAAGAGACCCAGTACTTC

v_call: TRBV19
clone_size: -
d_call: TRBD1
j_call: TRBJ1-1
cdr3_aa: CASSIGGTGITEAFF
cdr3_nt: TGTGCCAGTAGTATAGGTGGGACAGGGATCACTGAAGCTTTCTTT

v_call: TRBV7-9
clone_size: few
d_call: -
j_call: TRBJ2-7
cdr3_aa: CASSALGTNYEQYF
cdr3_nt: TGTGCCAGCAGCGCCCTGGGGACAAACTACGAGCAGTACTTC

v_call: TRBV5-4
clone_size: -
d_call: -
j_call: TRBJ1-1
cdr3_aa: CASSLDPGRLGTEAFF
cdr3_nt: TGTGCCAGCAGCTTGGATCCGGGTCGGTTGGGCACTGAAGCTTTCTTT

v_call: TRBV20-1
clone_size: -
d_call: -
j_call: TRBJ2-7
cdr3_aa: CSASESYEQYF
cdr3_nt: TGCAGTGCTAGTGAGTCCTACGAGCAGTACTTC

v_call: TRBV19
clone_size: -
d_call: -
j_call: TRBJ2-7
cdr3_aa: CASSPRGYEQYF
cdr3_nt: TGTGCCAGTAGTCCCCGAGGGTACGAGCAGTACTTC

v_call: TRBV15
clone_size: -
d_call: TRBD1
j_call: TRBJ2-7
cdr3_aa: CATSRAGQGANEQYF
cdr3_nt: TGTGCCACCAGCAGAGCGGGACAGGGGGCGAATGAGCAGTACTTC

v_call: TRBV7-9
clone_size: -
d_call: -
j_call: TRBJ1-1
cdr3_aa: CASSPPRGRLNTEAFF
cdr3_nt: TGTGCCAGCAGCCCACCTCGGGGAAGGTTGAACACTGAAGCTTTCTTT

v_call: TRBV27
clone_size: -
d_call: TRBD2
j_call: TRBJ2-5
cdr3_aa: CASSFWLAGVQETQYF
cdr3_nt: TGTGCCAGCAGTTTCTGGCTAGCGGGAGTACAAGAGACCCAGTACTTC

v_call: TRBV5-1
clone_size: -
d_call: -
j_call: TRBJ2-3
cdr3_aa: CASSLDSTSTDTQYF
cdr3_nt: TGCGCCAGCAGCTTGGACAGCACTAGCACAGATACGCAGTATTTT

v_call: TRBV9
clone_size: -
d_call: -
j_call: TRBJ2-1
cdr3_aa: CASSVARRGYNEQFF
cdr3_nt: TGCGCCAGCAGCGTAGCAAGAAGGGGATACAATGAGCAGTTCTTC

v_call: TRBV10-3
clone_size: -
d_call: -
j_call: TRBJ1-2
cdr3_aa: CAIATETLYGYTF
cdr3_nt: TGTGCCATTGCGACTGAGACCCTCTATGGCTACACCTTC

v_call: TRBV2
clone_size: -
d_call: -
j_call: TRBJ2-7
cdr3_aa: CASKNIPYEQYF
cdr3_nt: TGTGCCAGCAAGAACATACCCTACGAGCAGTACTTC

v_call: TRBV27
clone_size: -
d_call: TRBD1
j_call: TRBJ2-7
cdr3_aa: CASSGQGRYEQYF
cdr3_nt: TGTGCCAGCAGTGGACAGGGGCGCTACGAGCAGTACTTC

v_call: TRBV16
clone_size: -
d_call: -
j_call: TRBJ1-5
cdr3_aa: CASSPPRTGPGVPQHF
cdr3_nt: TGTGCCAGCAGCCCCCCGAGGACTGGGCCCGGGGTGCCCCAGCATTTT

v_call: TRBV15
clone_size: -
d_call: -
j_call: TRBJ1-2
cdr3_aa: CATSRDAGSWGYTF
cdr3_nt: TGTGCCACCAGCAGAGATGCGGGTTCTTGGGGCTACACCTTC

v_call: TRBV5-1
clone_size: -
d_call: TRBD1
j_call: TRBJ2-7
cdr3_aa: CASRAGTEYEQYF
cdr3_nt: TGCGCCAGCAGGGCCGGGACAGAGTACGAGCAGTACTTC

v_call: TRBV19
clone_size: -
d_call: -
j_call: TRBJ1-4
cdr3_aa: CASSIQGLNEKLFF
cdr3_nt: TGTGCCAGTAGTATTCAGGGGCTTAATGAAAAACTGTTTTTT

v_call: TRBV4-1
clone_size: once
d_call: TRBD2
j_call: TRBJ2-1
cdr3_aa: CASSQVGSGTSGRGDEQFF
cdr3_nt: TGCGCCAGCAGCCAAGTTGGAAGCGGGACTAGCGGGAGAGGGGATGAGCAGTTCTTC

v_call: TRBV9
clone_size: -
d_call: TRBD2
j_call: TRBJ2-2
cdr3_aa: CASSTRTSGRARELFF
cdr3_nt: TGTGCCAGCAGCACCCGGACTAGCGGGAGGGCCCGGGAGCTGTTTTTT

v_call: TRBV5-6
clone_size: -
d_call: -
j_call: TRBJ1-1
cdr3_aa: CASTPGVATEAFF
cdr3_nt: TGTGCCAGCACCCCAGGGGTCGCCACTGAAGCTTTCTTT

v_call: TRBV5-4
clone_size: -
d_call: -
j_call: TRBJ1-3
cdr3_aa: CASSLERSRSGNTIYF
cdr3_nt: TGTGCCAGCAGCTTGGAAAGGAGCCGCTCTGGAAACACCATATATTTT

v_call: TRBV2
clone_size: -
d_call: TRBD1
j_call: TRBJ1-2
cdr3_aa: CASSETGAYGYTF
cdr3_nt: TGTGCCAGCAGTGAGACAGGGGCCTATGGCTACACCTTC

v_call: TRBV19
clone_size: -
d_call: -
j_call: TRBJ1-2
cdr3_aa: CASSIPGRSGYTF
cdr3_nt: TGTGCCAGTAGTATACCAGGGAGGAGTGGCTACACCTTC